The rows below give T cell receptor beta chains drawn from one sample of a study of blood T cell repertoires in COVID-19. Clones were read by immunoSEQ multiplex PCR, and TCRdb kept only the in-frame ones, dropping some. The top ten clones hold over 6% of a sample with tens of thousands of clones, approximately 86% of them seen once. The sequencing sample was made of peripheral blood. The receptors stem from a man aged 50-60 years with active COVID-19. The CDR3 runs from the conserved cysteine through the conserved F or W. A D gene is named only where the DNA matches it firmly. Not every row has a clone size; where given, it reads once, few, many or a size class.

TRBV10-1,NA,NA,TRBJ1-1,CASSAAGVNSEAFF,TGCGCCAGCAGTGCGGCAGGGGTCAATTCTGAAGCTTTCTTT
TRBV7-9,NA,NA,TRBJ2-2,CASSKSRTGELFF,TGTGCCAGCAGCAAATCCAGGACCGGGGAGCTGTTTTTT
TRBV2,NA,TRBD1,TRBJ2-1,CASSWGQGGNEQFF,TGTGCCAGCAGTTGGGGACAGGGGGGGAATGAGCAGTTCTTC
TRBV5-6,few,NA,TRBJ1-5,CASSFTSNQPQHF,TGTGCCAGCAGCTTTACATCGAATCAGCCCCAGCATTTT
TRBV6-5,NA,TRBD1,TRBJ1-1,CATRTGEAFF,TGTGCCACTCGGACAGGGGAAGCTTTCTTT
TRBV5-8,NA,TRBD1,TRBJ1-1,CASSYGTGNTEAFF,TGTGCCAGCAGCTACGGGACAGGGAACACTGAAGCTTTCTTT
TRBV6-5,NA,NA,TRBJ2-3,CASSYSLEPTDTQYF,TGTGCCAGCAGTTACTCCCTAGAACCCACAGATACGCAGTATTTT
TRBV3-1/TRBV3-2,NA,TRBD2,TRBJ2-3,CASSQGSGSSTDTQYF,TGTGCCAGCAGCCAGGGTAGCGGGAGTAGCACAGATACGCAGTATTTT
TRBV10-3,once,NA,TRBJ1-1,CAISVQGSNTEAFF,TGTGCCATCAGCGTTCAGGGGTCCAACACTGAAGCTTTCTTT
TRBV19,NA,TRBD1,TRBJ1-5,CASSMDRGYQPQHF,TGTGCCAGTAGTATGGACAGGGGGTATCAGCCCCAGCATTTT
TRBV27,NA,NA,TRBJ1-1,CASSSSGVGSTEAFF,TGTGCCAGCAGTTCATCAGGGGTCGGGAGCACTGAAGCTTTCTTT
TRBV5-5,NA,NA,TRBJ2-2,CASSKEQPGELFF,TGTGCCAGCAGCAAAGAACAGCCCGGGGAGCTGTTTTTT
TRBV7-9,NA,NA,TRBJ1-6,CASSWYRDIGSPLHF,TGTGCCAGCAGCTGGTACCGGGACATCGGTTCACCCCTCCACTTT
TRBV7-9,NA,NA,TRBJ2-2,CASSLTGRNTGELFF,TGTGCCAGCAGCCTCACAGGGAGGAACACCGGGGAGCTGTTTTTT
TRBV4-2,NA,NA,TRBJ2-3,CASSQASGGGADTQYF,TGTGCCAGCAGCCAAGCAAGCGGAGGAGGAGCAGATACGCAGTATTTT
TRBV27,NA,NA,TRBJ1-3,CASSLRGWGNTIYF,TGTGCCAGCAGTTTACGGGGGTGGGGAAACACCATATATTTT
TRBV6-5,once,TRBD1,TRBJ2-5,CASGMDRVYQETQYF,TGTGCCAGCGGTATGGACAGGGTCTACCAAGAGACCCAGTACTTC
TRBV5-1,once,NA,TRBJ1-3,CASSLFPPAGNTIYF,TGCGCCAGCAGTTTGTTCCCGCCGGCTGGAAACACCATATATTTT
TRBV7-2,NA,NA,TRBJ1-1,CASSRVSIMNTEAFF,TGTGCCAGCAGCCGGGTATCGATCATGAACACTGAAGCTTTCTTT
TRBV4-2,NA,NA,TRBJ2-1,CASSQANEQFF,TGTGCCAGCAGCCAAGCGAATGAGCAGTTCTTC
TRBV6-5,NA,NA,TRBJ1-5,CASSSDSGNQPQHF,TGTGCCAGCAGTTCGGACAGCGGCAATCAGCCCCAGCATTTT
TRBV7-9,NA,TRBD1,TRBJ1-1,CASSQGGLDTEAFF,TGTGCCAGCAGTCAAGGGGGCCTGGACACTGAAGCTTTCTTT
TRBV10-3,NA,TRBD1,TRBJ1-2,CAINRDRELIYGYTF,TGTGCCATAAACCGGGACAGGGAGCTCATCTATGGCTACACCTTC
TRBV5-1,NA,TRBD2,TRBJ2-1,CASSLNGLASPSSYNEQFF,TGCGCCAGCAGCTTGAATGGACTAGCGTCCCCAAGCTCCTACAATGAGCAGTTCTTC
TRBV15,NA,NA,TRBJ2-3,CATSVGGDTQYF,TGTGCCACCAGCGTAGGAGGGGATACGCAGTATTTT
TRBV11-2,NA,NA,TRBJ2-2,CASSWTRGSGELFF,TGTGCCAGCAGCTGGACACGTGGATCCGGGGAGCTGTTTTTT
TRBV5-5,NA,TRBD2,TRBJ2-1,CASSAGLADYNEQFF,TGTGCCAGCAGCGCGGGACTAGCGGACTACAATGAGCAGTTCTTC
TRBV3-1/TRBV3-2,NA,TRBD1,TRBJ2-5,CASSQEAGQGAPERQETQYF,TGTGCCAGCAGCCAAGAAGCCGGACAGGGAGCCCCAGAGCGCCAAGAGACCCAGTACTTC
TRBV19,NA,TRBD1,TRBJ2-2,CATRGQENTGELFF,TGTGCCACCAGAGGACAGGAGAACACCGGGGAGCTGTTTTTT
TRBV5-1,NA,TRBD1,TRBJ1-1,CASSLVKGAIIAEAFF,TGCGCCAGCAGCTTGGTAAAGGGGGCGATTATTGCTGAAGCTTTCTTT
TRBV19,NA,TRBD1,TRBJ2-2,CASTVGDRVPGELFF,TGTGCCAGTACGGTGGGGGACAGGGTTCCCGGGGAGCTGTTTTTT
TRBV28,NA,TRBD1,TRBJ1-2,CASTDSGTGGYSYGYTF,TGTGCCAGCACGGACTCAGGGACAGGGGGCTATAGCTATGGCTACACCTTC
TRBV2,NA,TRBD1,TRBJ2-7,CASSGIGTGTRF,TGTGCCAGCAGTGGGATTGGGACAGGGACCCGTTTT
TRBV29-1,NA,TRBD2,TRBJ2-1,CSVPTGLVVYNEQFF,TGCAGCGTACCCACGGGACTAGTGGTCTACAATGAGCAGTTCTTC
TRBV2,NA,NA,TRBJ2-1,CASSEVQGQFF,TGTGCCAGCAGTGAAGTGCAGGGGCAGTTCTTC
TRBV27,NA,TRBD1,TRBJ1-3,CASSLSFRGRRNTIYF,TGTGCCAGCAGTTTATCGTTCAGGGGGCGTAGAAACACCATATATTTT
TRBV6-5,NA,TRBD1,TRBJ2-7,CASSKNRDSPYEQYF,TGTGCCAGCAGCAAAAACCGGGACAGTCCCTACGAGCAGTACTTC
TRBV7-2,NA,NA,TRBJ1-6,CASSLVQVGSPLHF,TGTGCCAGCAGCTTAGTACAGGTGGGGTCACCCCTCCACTTT
TRBV12-3/TRBV12-4,NA,NA,TRBJ1-3,CASSSTRNTIYF,TGTGCCAGCAGTTCGACTCGAAACACCATATATTTT
TRBV19,NA,TRBD2,TRBJ2-1,CASSIRGDNEQFF,TGTGCCAGTAGTATCCGGGGGGACAATGAGCAGTTCTTC
TRBV7-9,once,NA,TRBJ1-1,CASSLEAAGREAEAFF,TGTGCCAGCAGCTTAGAAGCGGCCGGACGGGAGGCTGAAGCTTTCTTT
TRBV5-4,NA,TRBD1,TRBJ2-2,CASSAVGGGAGELFF,TGTGCCAGCAGCGCGGTAGGGGGCGGCGCCGGGGAGCTGTTTTTT
TRBV7-8,once,TRBD2,TRBJ2-1,CASRVAGGNYNEQFF,TGTGCCAGCAGAGTAGCGGGGGGGAATTACAATGAGCAGTTCTTC
TRBV27,NA,NA,TRBJ2-7,CASSPPLSYEQYF,TGTGCCAGCAGTCCCCCTCTCTCCTACGAGCAGTACTTC